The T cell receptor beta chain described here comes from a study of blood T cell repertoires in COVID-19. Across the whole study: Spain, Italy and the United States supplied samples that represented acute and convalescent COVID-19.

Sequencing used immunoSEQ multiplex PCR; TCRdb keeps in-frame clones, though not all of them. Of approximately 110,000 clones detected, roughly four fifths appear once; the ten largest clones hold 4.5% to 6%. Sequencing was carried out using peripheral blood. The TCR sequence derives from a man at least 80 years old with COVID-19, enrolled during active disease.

The CDR3 DNA follows: TGTGCCAGCAGGCGCACGTTCCAAGAGACCCAGTACTTC. Protein product: CASRRTFQETQYF. This sequence joins TRBV28 and TRBJ2-5; D gene unclear. V was cut by 6 bases and J by 1 base, with 9 bases left in between. CDR1 and CDR2 (germline): MDHEN, SYDVKM. The CDR3 totals 13 residues.